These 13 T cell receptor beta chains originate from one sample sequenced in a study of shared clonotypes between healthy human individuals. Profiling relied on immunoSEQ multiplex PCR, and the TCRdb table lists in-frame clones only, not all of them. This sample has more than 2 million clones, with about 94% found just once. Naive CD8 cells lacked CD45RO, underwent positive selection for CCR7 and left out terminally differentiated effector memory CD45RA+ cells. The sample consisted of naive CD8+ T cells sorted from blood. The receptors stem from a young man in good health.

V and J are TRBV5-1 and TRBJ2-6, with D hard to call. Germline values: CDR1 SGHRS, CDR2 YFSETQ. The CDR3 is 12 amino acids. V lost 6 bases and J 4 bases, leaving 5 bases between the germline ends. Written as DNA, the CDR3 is TGCGCCAGCATGGGCGGGGCCAACGTCCTGACTTTC. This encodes CASMGGANVLTF.

CDR3 residues: CASSYNEGQDEQYF. CDR3 coding DNA: TGTGCCAGCAGTTACAATGAGGGTCAGGACGAGCAGTACTTC. The chain employs TRBV6-5 and TRBJ2-7, with D tentatively TRBD2 (5 bases). CDR1 and CDR2 from the germline V gene are MNHEY and SVGAGI. The length of the CDR3 is 14 residues. Trimming shortened V by 2 bases and J by 5 bases, and 13 bases separated the two germline ends.

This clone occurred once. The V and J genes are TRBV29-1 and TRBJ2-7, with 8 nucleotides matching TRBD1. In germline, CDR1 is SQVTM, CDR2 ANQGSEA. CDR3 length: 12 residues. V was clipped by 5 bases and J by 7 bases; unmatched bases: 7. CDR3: CSVLDRVLEQYF. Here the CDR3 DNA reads TGCAGCGTTTTGGACAGGGTACTAGAGCAGTACTTC.

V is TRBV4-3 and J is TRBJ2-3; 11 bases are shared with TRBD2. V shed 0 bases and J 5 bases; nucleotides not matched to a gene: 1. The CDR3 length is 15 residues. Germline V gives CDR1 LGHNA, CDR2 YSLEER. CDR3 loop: CASSQELAGVDTQYF. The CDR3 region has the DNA TGCGCCAGCAGCCAAGAACTAGCGGGAGTAGATACGCAGTATTTT.

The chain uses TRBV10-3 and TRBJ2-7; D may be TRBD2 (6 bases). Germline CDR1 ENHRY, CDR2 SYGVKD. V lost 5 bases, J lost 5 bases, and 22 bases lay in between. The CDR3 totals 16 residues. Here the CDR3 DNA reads TGTGCCATCAGTATCGGAAGTAGCGGACCAGCAGACGAGCAGTACTTC. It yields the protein CAISIGSSGPADEQYF.

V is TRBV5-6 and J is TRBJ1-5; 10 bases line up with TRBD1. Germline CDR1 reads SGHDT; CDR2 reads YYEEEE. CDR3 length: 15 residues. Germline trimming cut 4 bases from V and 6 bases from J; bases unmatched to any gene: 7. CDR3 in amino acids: CASSQAGTGVQPQHF. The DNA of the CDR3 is TGTGCCAGCAGCCAAGCCGGGACAGGGGTTCAGCCCCAGCATTTT.

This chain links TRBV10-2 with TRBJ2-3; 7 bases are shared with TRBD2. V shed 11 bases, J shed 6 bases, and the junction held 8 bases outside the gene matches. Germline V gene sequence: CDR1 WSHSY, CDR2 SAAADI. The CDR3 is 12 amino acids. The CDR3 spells CAVGGVGDTQYF. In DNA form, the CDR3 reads TGCGCCGTTGGGGGGGTAGGGGATACGCAGTATTTT.

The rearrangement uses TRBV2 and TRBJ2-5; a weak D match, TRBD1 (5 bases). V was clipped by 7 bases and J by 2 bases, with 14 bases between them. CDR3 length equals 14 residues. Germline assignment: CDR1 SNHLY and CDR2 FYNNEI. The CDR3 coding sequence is TGTGCCAGCATCAGGGAAAGTTGGCAAGAGACCCAGTACTTC. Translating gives CASIRESWQETQYF.

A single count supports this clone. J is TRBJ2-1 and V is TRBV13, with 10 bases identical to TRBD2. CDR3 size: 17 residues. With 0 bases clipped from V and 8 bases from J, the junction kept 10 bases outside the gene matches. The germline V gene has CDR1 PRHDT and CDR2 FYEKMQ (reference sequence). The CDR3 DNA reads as TGTGCCAGCAGCTTAGGAGCGGGAGGGGCGCTACAATATGAGCAGTTCTTC. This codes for CASSLGAGGALQYEQFF.

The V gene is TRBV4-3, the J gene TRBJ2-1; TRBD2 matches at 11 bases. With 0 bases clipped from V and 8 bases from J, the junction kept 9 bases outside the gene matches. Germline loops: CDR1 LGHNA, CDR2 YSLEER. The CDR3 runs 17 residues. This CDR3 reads CASSQDPTSGGVYEQFF. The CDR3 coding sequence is TGCGCCAGCAGCCAAGACCCCACTAGCGGGGGAGTTTATGAGCAGTTCTTC.

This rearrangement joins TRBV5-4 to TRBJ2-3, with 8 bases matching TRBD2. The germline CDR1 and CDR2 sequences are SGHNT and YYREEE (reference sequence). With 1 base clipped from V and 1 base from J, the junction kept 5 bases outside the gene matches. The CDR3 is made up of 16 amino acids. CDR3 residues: CASSLSELAGTDTQYF. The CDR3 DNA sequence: TGTGCCAGCAGCTTGAGTGAACTAGCGGGCACAGATACGCAGTATTTT.

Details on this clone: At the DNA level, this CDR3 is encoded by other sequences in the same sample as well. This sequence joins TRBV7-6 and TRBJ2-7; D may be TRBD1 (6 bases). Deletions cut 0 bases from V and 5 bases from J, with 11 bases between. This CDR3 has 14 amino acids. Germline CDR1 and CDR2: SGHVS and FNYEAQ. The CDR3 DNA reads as TGTGCCAGCAGCTTAGCAGGGGGTGGGGACGAGCAGTACTTC. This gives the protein CASSLAGGGDEQYF.

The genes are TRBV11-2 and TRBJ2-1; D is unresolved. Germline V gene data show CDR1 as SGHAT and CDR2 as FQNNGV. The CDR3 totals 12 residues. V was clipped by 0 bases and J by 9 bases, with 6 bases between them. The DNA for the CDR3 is TGTGCCAGCAGCTTAGAAGCAGGTGAGCAGTTCTTC. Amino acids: CASSLEAGEQFF.